These 13 T cell receptor beta chains were all obtained from the same sample, sequenced in a study of CD8 T cells in ankylosing spondylitis. TCRdb processed the 5' RACE reads anew with MiXCR; each CDR3 protein has one entry. The profile shows hundreds of thousands of distinct CDR3 sequences, approximately 10% of them singletons. The specimen was blood, either unsorted or a sorted T cell fraction (not recorded which). These receptors all come from a male donor with ankylosing spondylitis or in good health (not recorded which).

The chain is built from TRBV6-6 and TRBJ2-3; weak D call: TRBD1 (6 bases). CDR3 size: 11 residues. Trimming removed 11 bases at V and 4 bases at J, with 10 bases between. Per the germline V gene, CDR1 is MNHNY and CDR2 is SVGAGI (reference sequence). The CDR3 spells CAGGGPDTQYF. The CDR3 coding sequence is TGTGCCGGGGGCGGGCCAGATACGCAGTATTTT.

This clonotype occurred many times. The chain carries TRBV12-3 or TRBV12-4 and TRBJ2-3; D remains ambiguous. V lost 6 bases and J lost 2, with 6 bases in between. This CDR3 comprises 12 residues. The CDR3 bases are TGTGCCAGCAGGCCCAACACAGATACGCAGTATTTT. Protein product: CASRPNTDTQYF.

This clonotype was recorded at least ten times. The V call is TRBV27, the J call TRBJ2-7; possible D gene TRBD1, 5 bases. The V end lost 0 bases, the J end lost 8 bases, and 11 bases lay between the germline ends. This CDR3 contains 13 residues. Germline loops: CDR1 MNHEY, CDR2 SMNVEV (reference sequence). CDR3 loop: CASSLSPGLKQYF. CDR3 in DNA: TGTGCCAGCAGTTTATCACCAGGGTTAAAGCAGTACTTC.

This chain uses TRBV5-1 with TRBJ2-2, with D tentatively TRBD1 (7 bases). V was shortened by 4 bases and J by 7 bases, with 20 bases between the two germline ends. The CDR3 extends over 16 amino acids. CDR1 and CDR2 (germline): SGHRS, YFSETQ. Here the CDR3 DNA reads TGCGCCAGCAGCCTCCAGGGGGGCGGATCCGGCGGGGAGCTGTTTTTT. Encoded protein: CASSLQGGGSGGELFF. Looking up the rest from reference TRBV5-1 and TRBJ2-2 gives the full variable domain: KAGVTQTPRYLIKTRGQQVTLSCSPISGHRSVSWYQQTPGQGLQFLFEYFSETQRNKGNFPGRFSGRQFSNSRSEMNVSTLELGDSALYLCASSLQGGGSGGELFFGEGSRLTVL.

This rearrangement joins TRBV9 to TRBJ2-7; D is possibly TRBD1 or TRBD2 (5 bases each). Deletions cut 4 bases from V and 8 bases from J, with 16 bases between. This CDR3 is built from 13 residues. Per the germline V gene, CDR1 is SGDLS and CDR2 is YYNGEE. CDR3 nucleotide sequence: TGTGCCAGCAGCTTGTCTCCCCGGGACCAGCAGTACTTC. This codes for CASSLSPRDQQYF.

This clonotype was found many times. The CDR3: CASSARGDNNQPQHF. As DNA, the CDR3 is TGTGCCAGCAGTGCCAGGGGGGATAACAATCAGCCCCAGCATTTT. V is TRBV6-1 and J is TRBJ1-5; 7 positions match TRBD1. Germline V gene lookup returns CDR1 MNHNS and CDR2 SASEGT. The CDR3 length is 15 residues. Losses at the gene ends were 4 bases for V and 3 bases for J; bases not matched to a gene: 6.

This clonotype occurred many times. The chain combines TRBV20-1 with TRBJ1-5; possibly TRBD1 for D (5 bases). CDR3 length equals 15 residues. V lost 1 base to trimming and J lost 1 base, with 11 bases between them. The V gene's germline CDR1 is DFQATT and CDR2 SNEGSKA (reference sequence). In DNA form, the CDR3 reads TGCAGTGCTAGAGGGGACTTTAGAAGCAATCAGCCCCAGCATTTT. It encodes CSARGDFRSNQPQHF.

The chain is built from TRBV9 and TRBJ2-1, with D perhaps matching TRBD2 (5 bases). The germline V gene encodes CDR1 SGDLS and CDR2 YYNGEE. The CDR3 has 16 residues. Trimming cost V 2 bases and J 0 bases, with 12 bases left between them. The CDR3 DNA is TGTGCCAGCAGCGTTCAGTCGGGGAGCTCCTACAATGAGCAGTTCTTC. Translated, it gives CASSVQSGSSYNEQFF.

The V call is TRBV11-3, the J call TRBJ2-7; D unclear. Germline V gene data show CDR1 as SGHNT and CDR2 as YENEEA. Trimming cost V 4 bases and J 0 bases, with 10 bases left between them. The CDR3 consists of 14 residues. In DNA form, the CDR3 reads TGTGCCAGCAGCTCCCACTCCGGCTCCTACGAGCAGTACTTC. It encodes CASSSHSGSYEQYF.

This clonotype was recorded at least ten times. This rearrangement joins TRBV2 to TRBJ1-1; 8 bases fit TRBD1. Germline trimming cut 7 bases from V and 6 bases from J; bases unmatched to any gene: 19. Germline V gene data show CDR1 as SNHLY and CDR2 as FYNNEI. The CDR3 is made up of 17 amino acids. CDR3 sequence reads: CASNRGQGGDVSSEAFF. CDR3 DNA sequence: TGTGCCAGCAACCGAGGACAGGGTGGGGATGTAAGCTCTGAAGCTTTCTTT. The complete variable domain, with remaining parts taken from reference TRBV2 and TRBJ1-1, reads EPEVTQTPSHQVTQMGQEVILRCVPISNHLYFYWYRQILGQKVEFLVSFYNNEISEKSEIFDDQFSVERPDGSNFTLKIRSTKLEDSAMYFCASNRGQGGDVSSEAFFGQGTRLTVV.

The chain couples TRBV15 to TRBJ1-5, with D unclear. CDR1 and CDR2 from the germline V gene are LNHNV and YYDKDF (reference sequence). The V and J ends lost 0 bases and 6 bases respectively, with 9 bases between them. This CDR3 comprises 14 residues. CDR3 sequence reads: CATSREGSGQPQHF. Written as DNA, the CDR3 is TGTGCCACCAGCAGAGAGGGTTCAGGTCAGCCCCAGCATTTT.

This clonotype appeared once. This may stem from a read error, because a much larger clone lies one nucleotide away. The rearrangement links TRBV5-1 to TRBJ2-5, with D maybe TRBD2 (6 bases). The germline gives CDR1 SGHRS, CDR2 YFSETQ. This CDR3 is 14 amino acids long. Trimming took 4 bases from V and 5 from J, leaving 15 bases between them. In DNA, the CDR3 is TGCGCCAGCAGCGATTTAAGACTAGAGGAGACCCAGTACTTC. This gives the protein CASSDLRLEETQYF.

This clonotype was picked up many times. The chain recombines TRBV12-3 or TRBV12-4 with TRBJ2-1; 7 nucleotides match TRBD1. The CDR3 has 16 residues. J lost 5 bases, V lost 5 bases, and 12 bases had no gene match. The CDR3 here is CASSANQGEFDNEQFF. CDR3 bases: TGTGCCAGCAGTGCCAACCAGGGGGAATTCGACAATGAGCAGTTCTTC.